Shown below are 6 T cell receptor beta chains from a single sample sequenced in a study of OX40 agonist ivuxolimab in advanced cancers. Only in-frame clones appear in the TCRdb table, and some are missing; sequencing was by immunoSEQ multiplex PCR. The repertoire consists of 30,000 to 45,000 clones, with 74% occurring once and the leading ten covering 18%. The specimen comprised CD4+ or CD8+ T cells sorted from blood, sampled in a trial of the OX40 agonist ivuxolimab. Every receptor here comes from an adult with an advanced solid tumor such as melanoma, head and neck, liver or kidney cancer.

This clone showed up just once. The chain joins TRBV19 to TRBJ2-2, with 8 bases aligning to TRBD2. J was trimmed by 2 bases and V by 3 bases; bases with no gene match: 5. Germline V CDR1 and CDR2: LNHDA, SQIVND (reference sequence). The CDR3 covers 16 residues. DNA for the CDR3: TGTGCCAGTAGTATGAGCGGGGGTCTAAACACCGGGGAGCTGTTTTTT. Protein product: CASSMSGGLNTGELFF.

The DNA of the CDR3 is TGTGCCAGCAGCTTAGCGGTGGGGTTGAACACTGAAGCTTTCTTT. Its translation is CASSLAVGLNTEAFF. J is TRBJ1-1 and V is TRBV7-2, with no clear D. The CDR3 runs 15 residues. CDR1 is SGHTA and CDR2 is FQGNSA in the germline V gene. Deletions cut 0 bases from V and 0 bases from J, with 8 bases between.

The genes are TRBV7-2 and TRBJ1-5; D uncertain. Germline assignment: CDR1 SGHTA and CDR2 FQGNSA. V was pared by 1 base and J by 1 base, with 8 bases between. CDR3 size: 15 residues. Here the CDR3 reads CASSLDWLSNQPQHF. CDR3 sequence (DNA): TGTGCCAGCAGCTTAGACTGGTTAAGCAATCAGCCCCAGCATTTT.

CDR3 residues: CASSSQGGITEAFF. DNA for the CDR3: TGTGCCAGCAGTTCTCAGGGAGGGATCACTGAAGCTTTCTTT. The rearrangement joins TRBV27 to TRBJ1-1, with D perhaps matching TRBD1 (5 bases). CDR1 and CDR2 (germline): MNHEY, SMNVEV (reference sequence). With 4 bases removed from V and 4 bases from J, the gap between germline ends came to 13 bases. This CDR3 region has 14 residues.

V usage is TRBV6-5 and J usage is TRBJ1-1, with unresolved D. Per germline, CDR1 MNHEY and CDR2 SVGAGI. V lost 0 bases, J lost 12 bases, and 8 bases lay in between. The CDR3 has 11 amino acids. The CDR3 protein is CASSYSGLTFF. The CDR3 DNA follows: TGTGCCAGCAGTTACTCGGGGTTAACTTTCTTT.

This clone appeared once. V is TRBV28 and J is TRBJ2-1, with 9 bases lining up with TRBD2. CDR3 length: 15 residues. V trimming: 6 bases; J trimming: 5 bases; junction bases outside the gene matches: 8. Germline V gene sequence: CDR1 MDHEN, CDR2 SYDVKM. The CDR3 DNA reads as TGTGCCAGCAGCACCGGGACTAGCACCCACAATGAGCAGTTCTTC. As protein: CASSTGTSTHNEQFF.